These 30 T cell receptor beta chains share one sample of origin, sequenced in a study of cytomegalovirus exposure and HLA in healthy donors (dated by TCRdb to between 2016 and 2019). Receptor amplification or capture employed the immunoSEQ multiplex PCR assay. A mixture of 60 forward primers for TCR Vbeta segments and 13 reverse primers for TCR Jbeta segments was used in the multiplex PCR. TCRdb mirrors the immuneACCESS table, restricted to in-frame sequences. Some clones are absent from its copies; in checked studies, under half trace to an unresolved V gene, and the reason for the others is unknown. The sample data list over 150,000 clones, and roughly three quarters of these were observed just once. The ten largest clones take up around 13% of the sample. The specimen sequenced was PBMCs. These receptors were collected from a man aged 25 to 40 in good health and CMV-seropositive.

This clone has only one observation. The gene calls are TRBV7-9 and TRBJ1-1; D is undetermined. The CDR3 consists of 13 residues. Germline V CDR1 and CDR2: SEHNR, FQNEAQ (reference sequence). V lost 10 bases and J lost 5, with 17 bases in between. The CDR3: CAIQRAVGTEAFF. In DNA form, the CDR3 reads TGTGCCATCCAGAGGGCGGTCGGAACTGAAGCTTTCTTT.

The CDR3 spells CASSPRGAWGYTF. The CDR3 DNA reads as TGTGCCAGCTCACCGCGGGGTGCGTGGGGCTACACCTTC. V and J are TRBV18 and TRBJ1-2; no clear D. The CDR3 runs to 13 residues. CDR1 is KGHSH and CDR2 is LQKENI in the germline V gene. V lost 3 bases and J 8 bases, leaving 13 bases between the germline ends. Together with reference TRBV18 and TRBJ1-2, the CDR3 gives the full variable domain: NAGVMQNPRHLVRRRGQEARLRCSPMKGHSHVYWYRQLPEEGLKFMVYLQKENIIDESGMPKERFSAEFPKEGPSILRIQQVVRGDSAAYFCASSPRGAWGYTFGSGTRLTVV.

The genes are TRBV19 and TRBJ1-5; D not resolved. CDR3 length: 13 residues. Trimming removed 3 bases at V and 6 bases at J, with 9 bases between. From germline, CDR1 is LNHDA and CDR2 SQIVND (reference sequence). The CDR3 sequence: CASSMGGFQPQHF. DNA of the CDR3: TGTGCCAGTAGTATGGGAGGGTTTCAGCCCCAGCATTTT.

The chain joins TRBV7-9 to TRBJ2-1, with D tentatively TRBD2 (5 bases). The CDR3 sequence is 16 residues long. Trimming left V 5 bases short and J 0 bases short, with 14 bases between. CDR1 and CDR2 (germline): SEHNR, FQNEAQ (reference sequence). The CDR3 DNA reads TGTGCCAGCAGCCCAGCCCGAGGGAGCTCCTACAATGAGCAGTTCTTC. It specifies CASSPARGSSYNEQFF.

V gene TRBV28 combines with J gene TRBJ1-2, with 7 bases matching TRBD1. CDR3 size: 16 residues. Germline values: CDR1 MDHEN, CDR2 SYDVKM. The J segment lost 1 base and the V segment lost 4 bases, leaving 9 bases of the junction unmatched. The CDR3 sequence: CASSSMGTAYNYGYTF. The CDR3 DNA sequence: TGTGCCAGCAGTTCGATGGGGACAGCTTATAACTATGGCTACACCTTC.

The chain links TRBV5-4 to TRBJ2-7; 8 bases line up with TRBD2. The CDR3 has 14 residues. Germline-derived CDR1 and CDR2 are SGHNT and YYREEE (reference sequence). Germline trimming cut 2 bases from V and 4 bases from J; bases unmatched to any gene: 5. The CDR3 sequence: CASSFRGRSYEQYF. The CDR3 DNA reads TGTGCCAGCAGCTTCCGCGGGAGGTCATACGAGCAGTACTTC.

This chain joins TRBV7-9 and TRBJ1-2; D gene ambiguous. The V end lost 1 base, the J end lost 2 bases, and 8 bases lay between the germline ends. Germline V lookup: CDR1 SEHNR, CDR2 FQNEAQ (reference sequence). This CDR3 is built from 14 residues. CDR3 residues: CASSLGYYNYGYTF. DNA for the CDR3: TGTGCCAGCAGCTTAGGATACTACAACTATGGCTACACCTTC.

This clone has a handful of counts. The chain joins TRBV7-2 to TRBJ2-1, with 10 bases fitting TRBD2. The CDR3 loop spans 15 amino acids. Germline loops: CDR1 SGHTA, CDR2 FQGNSA. V shed 5 bases and J 8 bases; nucleotides not matched to a gene: 9. CDR3 coding DNA: TGTGCCAGCAGCCCGGGACTAGCGTTCCGCGATGAGCAGTTCTTC. Translating it yields CASSPGLAFRDEQFF.

The rearrangement links TRBV5-1 to TRBJ2-7; 10 nucleotides match TRBD2. CDR3 length: 17 residues. Germline V gene sequence: CDR1 SGHRS, CDR2 YFSETQ. The V gene end was trimmed by 0 bases and the J gene end by 3 bases; junction bases not matched to a gene: 9. CDR3 DNA: TGCGCCAGCAGCTTGGGACTAGCGGGCGAGGGAATCTACGAGCAGTACTTC. It specifies CASSLGLAGEGIYEQYF.

The chain employs TRBV9 and TRBJ2-1; no clear D. Germline CDR1 reads SGDLS; CDR2 reads YYNGEE. V was trimmed by 4 bases and J by 7 bases, leaving 12 bases between them. CDR3 length equals 13 residues. The CDR3: CASSLTPTNEQFF. DNA for the CDR3: TGTGCCAGCAGCCTAACCCCTACTAATGAGCAGTTCTTC.

The CDR3, as DNA: TGTGCCAGCAGTTCGCAGGAGGACAGGGGGATTCCCTACGAGCAGTACTTC. Protein product: CASSSQEDRGIPYEQYF. The chain joins TRBV28 to TRBJ2-7; 10 positions match TRBD1. J lost 2 bases, V lost 4 bases, and 11 bases had no gene match. The CDR3 loop spans 17 amino acids. Per germline, CDR1 MDHEN and CDR2 SYDVKM.

This clone was counted once. The chain has TRBV5-1 and TRBJ2-3; TRBD2 is a possible D gene (6 bases). Germline V gene lookup returns CDR1 SGHRS and CDR2 YFSETQ. V was shortened by 0 bases and J by 4 bases, with 12 bases between the two germline ends. CDR3 length: 15 amino acids. The CDR3 DNA sequence: TGCGCCAGCAGCTTGGAGGAGGGATGGTCAGATACGCAGTATTTT. It yields the protein CASSLEEGWSDTQYF.

The CDR3 loop is CASSLTGGSYNEQFF. The CDR3 bases are TGTGCCAGTAGTCTGACAGGGGGCAGTTACAATGAGCAGTTCTTC. This chain connects TRBV19 to TRBJ2-1; 10 bases map to TRBD1. V was clipped by 5 bases and J by 4 bases; unmatched bases: 5. Germline lookup yields CDR1 LNHDA and CDR2 SQIVND (reference sequence). The CDR3 runs 15 residues.

This clone was picked up one time. This chain connects TRBV19 to TRBJ2-2; 7 nucleotides match TRBD1. CDR3 size: 13 residues. Germline CDR1 reads LNHDA; CDR2 reads SQIVND (reference sequence). The DNA of the CDR3 is TGTGCATTAAGGGACAGCACCACCGGGGAGCTGTTTTTT. The encoded protein is CALRDSTTGELFF.

V is TRBV10-3 and J is TRBJ1-1, with TRBD1 matching 9 bases. The germline gives CDR1 ENHRY, CDR2 SYGVKD. This CDR3 has 16 amino acids. V lost 0 bases to trimming and J lost 8 bases; unmatched junction nucleotides: 10. The CDR3 DNA reads as TGTGCCATCAGTGAGTCCGGGGGACAGGGACCACCCGAAGCTTTCTTT. Residues: CAISESGGQGPPEAFF.

J is TRBJ2-7 and V is TRBV21-1; TRBD2, the D gene given by the table, was not confirmed from the DNA. TRBV21-1 constitutes a pseudogene. This CDR3 has 16 residues. The CDR3 DNA follows: TGTGCCAGCAGCAACGATGGCTCCCGGGAGCCCGACGAGCAGTACTTC. Translated, it gives CASSNDGSREPDEQYF.

Worth noting for this clone: Sequence at one end of the junction differs from germline and may be a read error. The chain combines TRBV14 with TRBJ2-5, with D uncertain. The V gene's germline CDR1 is SGHDN and CDR2 FVKESK. CDR3 length: 15 residues. In DNA, the CDR3 is TGTGCCAGCAGCCCTACACACACTAACCAAGAGACCCGGTACTTC. Amino acid sequence: CASSPTHTNQETRYF.

The chain carries TRBV4-2 and TRBJ2-6; 8 bases map to TRBD2. CDR1 is LGHNA and CDR2 is YNFKEQ in the germline V gene. Trimming at V came to 1 base and at J to 0 bases, leaving 17 bases not matched to a gene. The CDR3 runs 22 residues. CDR3 in amino acids: CASSQVSGVVTSGGSGANVLTF. For the CDR3, the DNA is TGTGCCAGCAGCCAAGTCTCGGGAGTGGTCACTAGCGGTGGCTCTGGGGCCAACGTCCTGACTTTC.

V is TRBV5-1 and J is TRBJ2-3; D remains ambiguous. Trimming left V 1 base short and J 2 bases short, with 5 bases between. The CDR3 covers 13 residues. The V gene's germline CDR1 is SGHRS and CDR2 YFSETQ. The DNA for the CDR3 is TGCGCCAGCAGCTTGTTCCTCACAGATACGCAGTATTTT. Translation gives CASSLFLTDTQYF.

The chain uses TRBV2 and TRBJ2-5; D not resolved. CDR3 length: 13 residues. Germline lookup yields CDR1 SNHLY and CDR2 FYNNEI. Deletions cut 0 bases from V and 5 bases from J, with 7 bases between. CDR3 sequence: CASSEALRETQYF. The CDR3 coding sequence is TGTGCCAGCAGTGAAGCGCTTCGGGAGACCCAGTACTTC.

J is TRBJ1-2 and V is TRBV10-3; maybe TRBD1 (5 bases). Trimming took 6 bases from V and 7 from J, leaving 18 bases between them. This CDR3 comprises 14 residues. Germline CDR1 ENHRY, CDR2 SYGVKD. CDR3 protein: CAIRREAGRGGYTF. CDR3 bases: TGTGCCATCAGGCGAGAAGCAGGGCGGGGTGGCTACACCTTC.

The rearrangement links TRBV28 to TRBJ2-1, with 9 positions matching TRBD2. J lost 4 bases, V lost 3 bases, and 7 bases had no gene match. From germline, CDR1 is MDHEN and CDR2 SYDVKM. The CDR3 loop spans 16 amino acids. CDR3 in DNA: TGTGCCAGCAGTTTTGAGAGCGGGAGGAATTACAATGAGCAGTTCTTC. This encodes CASSFESGRNYNEQFF. Filled out from reference TRBV28 and TRBJ2-1, the complete variable domain reads DVKVTQSSRYLVKRTGEKVFLECVQDMDHENMFWYRQDPGLGLRLIYFSYDVKMKEKGDIPEGYSVSREKKERFSLILESASTNQTSMYLCASSFESGRNYNEQFFGPGTRLTVL.

The chain links TRBV7-9 to TRBJ1-1, with 7 bases identical to TRBD1. Losses at the gene ends were 5 bases for V and 1 base for J; bases not matched to a gene: 4. CDR1 is SEHNR, CDR2 FQNEAQ, per germline (reference sequence). The CDR3 has 14 residues. DNA of the CDR3: TGTGCCAGCAGCCATAGGACAGGGAACACTGAAGCTTTCTTT. Protein sequence: CASSHRTGNTEAFF.

This rearrangement joins TRBV5-1 to TRBJ1-1; D is unclear. The germline V gene encodes CDR1 SGHRS and CDR2 YFSETQ. Trimming shortened V by 3 bases and J by 1 base, and 10 bases separated the two germline ends. The length of the CDR3 is 14 residues. The CDR3 here is CASSSSSQNTEAFF. In DNA form, the CDR3 reads TGCGCCAGCAGCTCGAGTTCCCAGAACACTGAAGCTTTCTTT.

The V call is TRBV29-1, the J call TRBJ1-1, with D possibly being TRBD1 (5 bases). This CDR3 comprises 12 residues. V was trimmed by 7 bases and J by 5 bases, leaving 14 bases between them. The V gene's germline CDR1 is SQVTM and CDR2 ANQGSEA. CDR3 coding DNA: TGCAGCGGCACAGGAATGGGGACTGAAGCTTTCTTT. Translation: CSGTGMGTEAFF.

V usage is TRBV19 and J usage is TRBJ2-7; no reliable D call. Trimming took 1 base from V and 4 from J, leaving 8 bases between them. From germline, CDR1 is LNHDA and CDR2 SQIVND (reference sequence). There are 13 residues in the CDR3. CDR3 nucleotide sequence: TGTGCCAGTAGTATAGCCCTCCTGTACGAGCAGTACTTC. This codes for CASSIALLYEQYF.

The chain recombines TRBV7-6 with TRBJ1-1, with D possibly TRBD1 on 5 matching bases. CDR3 length: 14 amino acids. Deletions cut 5 bases from V and 1 base from J, with 11 bases between. Germline loops: CDR1 SGHVS, CDR2 FNYEAQ. CDR3 amino acids: CASSLSTENTEAFF. The CDR3 DNA sequence: TGTGCCAGCAGCCTCTCGACAGAGAACACTGAAGCTTTCTTT.

This clone was seen only once. This rearrangement joins TRBV10-2 to TRBJ2-1, with D possibly being TRBD1 (5 bases). Trimming cost V 6 bases and J 0 bases, with 9 bases left between them. The V gene's germline CDR1 is WSHSY and CDR2 SAAADI. The length of the CDR3 is 14 residues. The CDR3 reads CASRGRSSYNEQFF. CDR3 bases: TGCGCCAGCAGGGGGCGCAGCTCCTACAATGAGCAGTTCTTC.

CDR3 protein: CASSLEIGRGEQPQHF. CDR3 nucleotide sequence: TGTGCCAGCAGCTTAGAAATTGGTCGGGGGGAACAGCCCCAGCATTTT. The V call is TRBV11-3, the J call TRBJ1-5, with a weak D call TRBD1 (5 bases). Germline V gene lookup returns CDR1 SGHNT and CDR2 YENEEA. Trimming took 0 bases from V and 7 from J, leaving 16 bases between them. This CDR3 spans 16 amino acids.

The DNA for the CDR3 is TGTGCCAGCTCACCTGAAATGCCAGGGTCGGGAGAGACCCAGTACTTC. Translation gives CASSPEMPGSGETQYF. The chain carries TRBV18 and TRBJ2-5, with D possibly matching TRBD1 (5 bases). Germline V gives CDR1 KGHSH, CDR2 LQKENI. The CDR3 spans 16 residues. Trimming left V 3 bases short and J 4 bases short, with 18 bases between.